The source of this TCR beta chain is a study of T cells in Graves' hyperthyroidism and ophthalmopathy. General study findings and limits: A median around 5.9 months before onset, the model predicted ophthalmopathy.

The CDR3 runs 14 residues. CDR1 is LGHDT, CDR2 YNNKEL, per germline (reference sequence). The V gene lost 4 bases and the J gene lost 4 bases, with 13 bases spanning the gap. This clonotype has a count of ten or more. Its antigen is not identified. The investigators amplified TCR beta CDR3 regions from RNA transcripts. The HTBI primer set drove a first-round RT-PCR of the TCR CDR3. TCRdb called the multiplex PCR reads again in MiXCR, with one record for every CDR3 protein. Of 530,000 or so distinct CDR3 sequences in the sample, under 20% were seen once. Ophthalmopathy patients had Clinical Activity Score at least 3, NOSPECS grade at least 4, duration under 3 months. Exclusion followed for patients with uncontrolled infection, other autoimmune disease, pregnancy or lactation.

The V call is TRBV3-1, the J call TRBJ1-1; D remains unclear. The sample was blood. The clonotype was recovered from a woman aged 18-35 years with Graves' ophthalmopathy. CDR3 sequence: CASSLAGSGTEAFF. For the CDR3, the DNA is TGTGCCAGCAGCCTAGCGGGCAGCGGCACTGAAGCTTTCTTT.